The 6 T cell receptor beta chains below all came from one sample that was sequenced in a study of T cells in women clearing cervical HPV infection. Method: immunoSEQ multiplex PCR; TCRdb's copy keeps in-frame clones and lacks some. The sample is made up of 29,000 or so clones, and the top ten hold 2.5% to 3.5% of it. Sequenced input: blood buffy coat. The source of these receptors is a woman between 18 and 69 years old with a cervical HPV16 infection that either progressed to CIN3+ or cleared (not recorded which).

The CDR3 is CASSSRQGPDTQYF. The DNA read from the CDR3 is TGTGCCAGCAGCTCCCGGCAGGGGCCAGATACG. This chain joins TRBV5-4 and TRBJ2-3, with D possibly being TRBD1 (6 bases). The sequence runs out 3 residues before the end of the CDR3; the remainder is reconstructed from the germline J gene. CDR1 is SGHNT and CDR2 is YYREEE in the germline V gene (reference sequence). This CDR3 spans 14 amino acids. Between the trimmed V and J ends, which lost 3 bases and 4 bases, there was a span of 12 bases. Full variable domain (remainder filled in from reference TRBV5-4 and TRBJ2-3): ETGVTQSPTHLIKTRGQQVTLRCSSQSGHNTVSWYQQALGQGPQFIFQYYREEENGRGNFPPRFSGLQFPNYSSELNVNALELDDSALYLCASSSRQGPDTQYFGPGTRLTVL.

A note on this clone: The read stops 3 residues short of the end of the CDR3; the missing end is completed from the germline J gene. The genes are TRBV5-5 and TRBJ2-5, with 10 bases matching TRBD2. With 3 bases clipped from V and 2 bases from J, the junction kept 4 bases outside the gene matches. The CDR3 loop spans 15 amino acids. CDR1 and CDR2 (germline): SGHKS, YYEKEE (reference sequence). The covered CDR3 bases are TGTGCCAGCAGCTGGCAAGCGGGAGGGCAAGAGACC. Protein sequence: CASSWQAGGQET. The whole CDR3 protein reads CASSWQAGGQETQYF. Combining the CDR3 with reference TRBV5-5 and TRBJ2-5 gives the whole variable domain DAGVTQSPTHLIKTRGQQVTLRCSPISGHKSVSWYQQVLGQGPQFIFQYYEKEERGRGNFPDRFSARQFPNYSSELNVNALLLGDSALYLCASSWQAGGQETQYFGPGTRLLVL.

Comments on this clone: Read sequence stops 3 residues before the CDR3 end, and the germline J gene provides the missing end. The chain carries TRBV30 and TRBJ2-3; 11 bases line up with TRBD2. Germline V gene data show CDR1 as GTSNPN and CDR2 as SVGIG (reference sequence). CDR3 length: 15 amino acids. Germline trimming cut 0 bases from V and 1 base from J; bases unmatched to any gene: 0. The sequenced CDR3 bases are TGTGCCTGGAGTGTTAGCGGGAGGGGCACAGATACG. This translates into CAWSVSGRGTDT. The whole CDR3 region reads CAWSVSGRGTDTQYF.

Of note for this clone: The read terminates 3 residues ahead of where the CDR3 ends, so the germline J gene completes it. The chain combines TRBV5-5 with TRBJ2-7; 7 nucleotides line up with TRBD2. This CDR3 contains 13 residues. Germline trimming cut 3 bases from V and 3 bases from J; bases unmatched to any gene: 3. Per germline, CDR1 SGHKS and CDR2 YYEKEE (reference sequence). CDR3 protein: CASSSGLVYEQYF. CDR3 bases read: TGTGCCAGCAGCTCCGGACTAGTCTACGAG.

On this clone: The read falls 3 residues short of the CDR3 end, and the missing part is taken from the germline J gene. The chain has TRBV7-6 and TRBJ2-7, with TRBD2 identical over 12 bases. The V segment lost 5 bases and the J segment 2 bases; nucleotides outside the gene matches: 1. The V gene's germline CDR1 is SGHVS and CDR2 FNYEAQ. CDR3 length: 14 residues. The CDR3 bases that were read are TGTGCCAGCAGCGCTAGCGGGGGGGCCTACGAG. It codes for CASSASGGAYE. From start to end, the CDR3 is CASSASGGAYEQYF. The full variable domain, with the rest looked up from reference TRBV7-6 and TRBJ2-7, is GAGVSQSPRYKVTKRGQDVALRCDPISGHVSLYWYRQALGQGPEFLTYFNYEAQQDKSGLPNDRFSAERPEGSISTLTIQRTEQRDSAMYRCASSASGGAYEQYFGPGTRLTVT.

As to this clone: The sequenced fragment ends 3 residues before the CDR3 boundary, so the rest is inferred from the germline J gene. The rearrangement uses TRBV7-2 and TRBJ1-5; 10 bases fit TRBD1. This CDR3 region has 13 residues. Germline CDR1 is SGHTA and CDR2 is FQGNSA. The trim removed 5 bases at V and 6 bases at J, leaving 1 base unmatched. This CDR3 reads CASSGQGGQPQHF. The CDR3 DNA, read in part, is TGTGCCAGCAGCGGACAGGGGGGTCAGCCC.